A selection of T cell receptor beta chains follows, all from one sample in a study of blood T cell repertoires in COVID-19. Generated by immunoSEQ multiplex PCR, the TCRdb table keeps only in-frame clones and is missing some. This table holds some 57,000 clones, nearly 90% found once. The sequenced sample was peripheral blood. These receptors were collected from a man between 60 and 75 years old with active COVID-19. CDR3s include the opening cysteine and the closing phenylalanine or tryptophan. Fields, in order: J gene, D gene, clone size, V gene, CDR3 DNA, CDR3 protein. D genes are given only for firm matches. The size entry is marked missing in some rows and otherwise reads once, few, many or a size class.

TRBJ1-2 | NA | NA | TRBV7-9 | TGTGCCAGCAGCGCCTTCGGGGGTTATGGCTACACCTTC | CASSAFGGYGYTF
TRBJ2-5 | TRBD1 | NA | TRBV19 | TGTGCCAGTAGTCCCGACAGGGGTGGAGAGACCCAGTACTTC | CASSPDRGGETQYF
TRBJ1-1 | NA | NA | TRBV7-9 | TGTGCCAGCAGCTTCGAACTCTCGAACACTGAAGCTTTCTTT | CASSFELSNTEAFF
TRBJ2-5 | TRBD2 | NA | TRBV9 | TGTGCCAGCAGCGAGTCTAGCGGGAGACAAGAGACCCAGTACTTC | CASSESSGRQETQYF
TRBJ2-1 | TRBD2 | NA | TRBV4-1 | TGCGCCAGCAGCCACCCGGGACTAGCGGGGGAGCAGTTCTTC | CASSHPGLAGEQFF
TRBJ1-2 | NA | NA | TRBV4-1 | TGCGCCAGCAGCCGAACTGACGGGGACACCTATGGCTACACCTTC | CASSRTDGDTYGYTF
TRBJ2-7 | TRBD1 | NA | TRBV9 | TGTGCCAGCAGCGTGGGGACAGTTTCCTACGAGCAGTACTTC | CASSVGTVSYEQYF
TRBJ1-6 | TRBD1 | NA | TRBV27 | TGTGCCAGCAGTTCACCGGGACAGCCTAATTCACCCCTCCACTTT | CASSSPGQPNSPLHF
TRBJ2-5 | TRBD2 | NA | TRBV5-1 | TGCGCCAGCAGCCTACTGAGCGGGGGGTCCGGGACCCAGTACTTC | CASSLLSGGSGTQYF
TRBJ1-5 | TRBD1 | NA | TRBV7-3 | TGTGCCAGCAGCTTAGTATGGACAGGCTTCCGCTTT | CASSLVWTGFRF
TRBJ2-3 | NA | NA | TRBV5-5 | TGTGCCAGCAGCTTGGAGCTGACAGATACGCAGTATTTT | CASSLELTDTQYF
TRBJ2-5 | TRBD1 | few | TRBV28 | TGTGCCAGCAGTCCGGGACAGGGGAGTCAAACCTACCAGTCCCCAATTTGGACCCAGTACTTC | CASSPGQGSQTYQSPIWTQYF
TRBJ1-3 | NA | NA | TRBV5-1 | TGCGCCAGCAGCTTGGGAGGGCCCGGAAACACCATATATTTT | CASSLGGPGNTIYF
TRBJ2-7 | TRBD1 | NA | TRBV28 | TGTGCCAGCAGTTTAGGGACAGACTACGAGCAGTACTTC | CASSLGTDYEQYF
TRBJ1-1 | TRBD1 | NA | TRBV5-1 | TGCGCCAGCAGCTCTAATTCGGGACAGGGATTCAATTTGAACACTGAAGCTTTCTTT | CASSSNSGQGFNLNTEAFF
TRBJ2-1 | TRBD1 | NA | TRBV7-9 | TGTGCCAGCAGCCGCGCCATTGACAGGGACAATGAGCAGTTCTTC | CASSRAIDRDNEQFF
TRBJ2-5 | NA | NA | TRBV7-5 | TGTGCCAGAAGCTTACGGGACATCCTGCAAGAGACCCAGTACTTC | CARSLRDILQETQYF
TRBJ2-7 | TRBD1 | NA | TRBV28 | TGTGCCAGCAGTTTATCCCAGACAGGGAAGTACTTC | CASSLSQTGKYF
TRBJ1-1 | TRBD1 | NA | TRBV3-1/TRBV3-2 | TGTGCCAGCAGCCAACCTCCCGGGACAGGGGCTGGAGCTTTCTTT | CASSQPPGTGAGAFF
TRBJ2-3 | NA | once | TRBV11-1 | TGTGCCAGCAGTCAAAGCGGCGTACACACAGATACGCAGTATTTT | CASSQSGVHTDTQYF
TRBJ1-5 | TRBD1 | NA | TRBV28 | TGTGCCACCCTAGGGACAGCGAGTAGAAAGCCCCAGCATTTT | CATLGTASRKPQHF
TRBJ1-2 | NA | NA | TRBV30 | TGTGCCTGGAGCTACGCGGGAGGGGGTTATGGCTACACCTTC | CAWSYAGGGYGYTF
TRBJ1-5 | NA | NA | TRBV6-6 | TGTGCCAGCAGTTACCTTGCGGGGGGAAGCAATCAGCCCCAGCATTTT | CASSYLAGGSNQPQHF
TRBJ2-2 | NA | NA | TRBV2 | TGTGCCAGCAGCTATTTAAACACCGGGGAGCTGTTTTTT | CASSYLNTGELFF
TRBJ1-3 | TRBD1 | NA | TRBV7-8 | TGTGCCAGCAGCCCAAACCAGGGGGCGCGCGGAAACACCATATATTTT | CASSPNQGARGNTIYF
TRBJ2-2 | TRBD2 | NA | TRBV29-1 | TGCAGCGTCGGGCTAGCGGCGAACACCGGGGAGCTGTTTTTT | CSVGLAANTGELFF
TRBJ2-1 | NA | once | TRBV10-3 | TGTGCCATCACCGAGGACTTCTACAATGAGCAGTTCTTC | CAITEDFYNEQFF
TRBJ2-3 | NA | NA | TRBV5-6 | TGTGCCAGCAGGGGCCCCGCCTTCACAGATACGCAGTATTTT | CASRGPAFTDTQYF
TRBJ1-1 | NA | few | TRBV6-2/TRBV6-3 | TGTGCCAGCAGTTCCATCCTAGGAGGCACTGAAGCTTTCTTT | CASSSILGGTEAFF
TRBJ2-5 | TRBD2 | once | TRBV11-2 | TGTGCCAGCGGACGGACTAGCGGGGGCGCGAAGGGAGAGACCCAGTACTTC | CASGRTSGGAKGETQYF
TRBJ1-5 | NA | NA | TRBV19 | TGTGCCAGTAGTATGGAAGGGGTCTTGCATTTT | CASSMEGVLHF
TRBJ2-1 | NA | once | TRBV21-1 | TGTGCCAGCAGCAAACGTCGGGACAGGGTTAGGGAGTTCTTC | CASSKRRDRVREFF
TRBJ1-1 | NA | NA | TRBV5-1 | TGCGCCAGCAGCTTGGCCGGACAACAAGTGAACACTGAAGCTTTCTTT | CASSLAGQQVNTEAFF
TRBJ2-7 | TRBD1 | NA | TRBV29-1 | TGCAGCGTTGAAGGACAGGGTGCCTACGAGCAGTACTTC | CSVEGQGAYEQYF
TRBJ2-1 | TRBD2 | NA | TRBV5-1 | TGCGCCAGCAGCCTGCGACTAGCGGGAGACAATGAGCAGTTCTTC | CASSLRLAGDNEQFF
TRBJ1-2 | NA | NA | TRBV2 | TGTGCCGGGAGACAGGACAAGAATGGCTACACCTTC | CAGRQDKNGYTF
TRBJ2-1 | NA | NA | TRBV28 | TGTGCCAGCAGTCCCGGGACTCCTTCCTACAATGAGCAGTTCTTC | CASSPGTPSYNEQFF
TRBJ2-7 | NA | NA | TRBV19 | TGTGCCACGAGTCGGTCAGGGCTCTACGAGCAGTACTTC | CATSRSGLYEQYF
TRBJ1-2 | TRBD1 | NA | TRBV20-1 | TGCAGTGCTAGTCTTATCGGCAGGGGGAGGTATGGCTACACCTTC | CSASLIGRGRYGYTF
TRBJ2-5 | NA | NA | TRBV6-1 | TGTGCCAGCAGTGAAGGGGCGGGGGCTGAGACCCAGTACTTC | CASSEGAGAETQYF
TRBJ2-3 | TRBD2 | NA | TRBV27 | TGTGCCAGCACACTAGCGGGGGGCGCAGATACGCAGTATTTT | CASTLAGGADTQYF
TRBJ2-1 | NA | NA | TRBV4-3 | TGCGCCAGCAGCCCGGAAGGGGGCGGGACAAATAGGGGTGAGCAGTTCTTC | CASSPEGGGTNRGEQFF
TRBJ1-2 | TRBD1 | NA | TRBV9 | TGTGCCAGCAGCACCGGACAGGGAGTAAGAGGCTACACCTTC | CASSTGQGVRGYTF
TRBJ2-3 | TRBD1 | NA | TRBV7-3 | TGTGCCAGCAGCTTGGGCAGGGGGTCCGATACGCAGTATTTT | CASSLGRGSDTQYF
TRBJ2-4 | NA | NA | TRBV5-7 | TGTGCCAGCAGCTTGGGGTCCAGAGGGAACATTCAGTACTTC | CASSLGSRGNIQYF
TRBJ2-1 | NA | NA | TRBV18 | TGTGCCAGCTCACCAGGGGCGGGAAGGGCGAATGAGCAGTTCTTC | CASSPGAGRANEQFF
TRBJ1-2 | NA | NA | TRBV5-6 | TGTGCCAGCAGCCCGACCCCTTGGCCAGGGGAAGATGCTAACTATGGCTACACCTTC | CASSPTPWPGEDANYGYTF
TRBJ1-6 | TRBD1 | NA | TRBV6-5 | TGTGCCAGCAGTTACACCAAGGACAGGGTTAATTCACCCCTCCACTTT | CASSYTKDRVNSPLHF
TRBJ2-7 | TRBD1 | NA | TRBV4-1 | TGCGCCAGCAGCCAAGATCATACAGGGGTTGAGCAGTACTTC | CASSQDHTGVEQYF
TRBJ2-1 | NA | NA | TRBV7-6 | TGTGCCAGCAGCTTAAATATTCGGCAAGGGCGGGACTACAATGAGCAGTTCTTC | CASSLNIRQGRDYNEQFF
TRBJ2-5 | TRBD2 | NA | TRBV7-8 | TGTGCCAGCAGCTTAGAGAGTGGGCGGGGGGAGACCCAGTACTTC | CASSLESGRGETQYF
TRBJ2-7 | NA | once | TRBV18 | TGTGCCAGCTCACCATTAGGGGGTAAGACTGTACTCGCGGAGCAGTACTTC | CASSPLGGKTVLAEQYF
TRBJ1-4 | NA | NA | TRBV4-2 | TGTGCCAGCAGCCAAGGGGGGCCCGGCGAAAAACTGTTTTTT | CASSQGGPGEKLFF
TRBJ1-6 | NA | NA | TRBV9 | TGTGCCAGCAGCGAAAGGGGAGGGAATTCACCCCTCCACTTT | CASSERGGNSPLHF
TRBJ2-2 | NA | NA | TRBV11-3 | TGTGCCAGCAGCTCCCGGGAAGTTCCAACCGGGGAGCTGTTTTTT | CASSSREVPTGELFF